This TCR beta chain comes out of a study of identical twins. Trimming cost V 2 bases and J 7 bases, with 17 bases left between them. The germline gives CDR1 LGHDT, CDR2 YNNKEL (reference sequence). The CDR3 loop spans 15 amino acids. This clonotype was detected a few times. With no exceptions, donors were healthy Caucasians. A universal primer site was added by template switching, and unique molecular identifiers were carried by the cDNA. MiXCR, applied by TCRdb to the 5' RACE reads, yields one record per CDR3 protein. The sample yields about 250,000 distinct CDR3 sequences, roughly an eighth seen once.

The chain uses TRBV3-1 and TRBJ2-5; possible D gene TRBD2, 6 bases. The TCR originated in a woman between 18 and 30 years old in good health. Sequenced: memory (CD45RO+) T cells sorted from blood. CDR3: CASSQPHGPGGTQYF. DNA for the CDR3: TGTGCCAGCAGCCAACCGCACGGCCCCGGGGGGACCCAGTACTTC.